One and the same sample provided the 27 T cell receptor beta chains below, sequenced in a study of T-cell reconstitution after alpha-beta-depleted transplantation in children. For TCRbeta, the library was prepared with unique molecular identifiers. TCRdb called the PCR reads again in MiXCR, with one record for every CDR3 protein. Of about a million distinct CDR3 sequences in the sample, about 29% were seen once. This sample comprised PBMCs, mostly from graft donor cells, obtained 360 days after TCRalphabeta/CD19-depleted stem cell transplant. The receptor set was obtained from a boy younger than two who had a stem cell transplant for SCID, so the T cells may come from the graft donor.

This clonotype has a count of ten or more. The chain combines TRBV15 with TRBJ2-3; a weak D match, TRBD2 (5 bases). The germline V gene has CDR1 LNHNV and CDR2 YYDKDF (reference sequence). CDR3 size: 17 residues. V gave up 0 bases and J gave up 0 bases, with 13 bases separating them. The CDR3 here is CATSRDSQRLSTDTQYF. DNA for the CDR3: TGTGCCACCAGCAGAGATTCTCAGCGGCTAAGCACAGATACGCAGTATTTT. Drawing the rest from reference TRBV15 and TRBJ2-3, the complete variable domain is DAMVIQNPRYQVTQFGKPVTLSCSQTLNHNVMYWYQQKSSQAPKLLFHYYDKDFNNEADTPDNFQSRRPNTSFCFLDIRSPGLGDTAMYLCATSRDSQRLSTDTQYFGPGTRLTVL.

The table lists this clonotype with a few counts. The chain carries TRBV12-3 or TRBV12-4 and TRBJ1-1; 7 nucleotides agree with TRBD1. This CDR3 contains 14 residues. V lost 6 bases to trimming and J lost 3 bases; unmatched junction nucleotides: 7. The chain's CDR3 is CASSPRGSDTEAFF. The CDR3 nucleotides are TGTGCCAGCAGCCCCAGGGGGTCGGACACTGAAGCTTTCTTT.

The rearrangement joins TRBV15 to TRBJ2-3; D is unclear. Trimming left V 1 base short and J 6 bases short, with 8 bases between. Germline V gives CDR1 LNHNV, CDR2 YYDKDF (reference sequence). The CDR3 totals 13 residues. The CDR3 coding sequence is TGTGCCACCAGCAGAGGCCTAGGCGATACGCAGTATTTT. Residues: CATSRGLGDTQYF.

The chain employs TRBV15 and TRBJ2-3, with a weak D call TRBD2 (5 bases). With 1 base removed from V and 3 bases from J, the gap between germline ends came to 14 bases. Germline lookup yields CDR1 LNHNV and CDR2 YYDKDF (reference sequence). This CDR3 has 16 residues. This CDR3 reads CATSRGVSGRTDTQYF. CDR3 coding DNA: TGTGCCACCAGCAGAGGGGTCTCGGGGAGAACAGATACGCAGTATTTT.

The sample holds a few counts of this clonotype. The rearrangement joins TRBV6-2 or TRBV6-3 to TRBJ2-7; D is perhaps TRBD2 (7 bases). Germline V gene sequence: CDR1 MNHEY, CDR2 SVGEGT. The CDR3 has 12 amino acids. The germline V and J ends were trimmed by 8 bases and 2 bases, with 10 bases remaining between them. Here the CDR3 DNA reads TGTGCCAGCCGAGGGGGGGCCTACGAGCAGTACTTC. Translation gives CASRGGAYEQYF.

This clonotype was counted only a few times. The rearrangement uses TRBV5-1 and TRBJ1-2; maybe TRBD1 (6 bases). Germline V lookup: CDR1 SGHRS, CDR2 YFSETQ. The V end lost 6 bases, the J end lost 0 bases, and 12 bases lay between the germline ends. The CDR3 loop spans 14 amino acids. The CDR3: CASNRDTANYGYTF. CDR3 DNA sequence: TGCGCCAGCAACCGGGACACAGCTAACTATGGCTACACCTTC.

This clonotype was counted a single time. The chain couples TRBV2 to TRBJ2-5, with TRBD2 identical over 10 bases. CDR1 is SNHLY, CDR2 FYNNEI, per germline. V was pared by 6 bases and J by 5 bases, with 9 bases of the junction left unmatched. The CDR3 spans 15 residues. The CDR3 spells CASSESGGAGETQYF. CDR3 nucleotide sequence: TGTGCCAGCAGCGAAAGCGGGGGGGCCGGGGAGACCCAGTACTTC.

This clonotype came up many times. The chain is built from TRBV18 and TRBJ2-5; 12 nucleotides line up with TRBD2. The CDR3 loop spans 14 amino acids. The V and J ends lost 6 bases and 4 bases, in that order; junction bases with no gene match: 3. The germline V gene has CDR1 KGHSH and CDR2 LQKENI. The DNA of the CDR3 is TGTGCCAGCTCGCCGGGACTAGCGGGAGAGACCCAGTACTTC. Amino acids: CASSPGLAGETQYF.

The V and J genes are TRBV5-5 and TRBJ1-4; D perhaps matches TRBD1 (5 bases). This CDR3 contains 16 residues. V lost 2 bases and J 3 bases, leaving 14 bases between the germline ends. Per germline, CDR1 SGHKS and CDR2 YYEKEE (reference sequence). CDR3 in amino acids: CASSFPGTLSNEKLFF. The CDR3 nucleotides read TGTGCCAGCAGCTTTCCCGGGACCCTCTCTAATGAAAAACTGTTTTTT.

This clonotype was picked up a small number of times. The chain couples TRBV9 to TRBJ2-1, with a weak D call TRBD1 (7 bases). The V end was cut by 7 bases, the J end by 6 bases, with 17 bases between. Germline CDR1 and CDR2: SGDLS and YYNGEE. The CDR3 covers 14 residues. The CDR3, as DNA: TGTGCCAGCGGAGGGACAGTTTACCTCAATGAGCAGTTCTTC. Translated, it gives CASGGTVYLNEQFF.

The gene calls are TRBV3-1 and TRBJ2-3; 8 bases are a match to TRBD2. This CDR3 region has 15 residues. V shed 3 bases, J shed 6 bases, and the junction held 8 bases outside the gene matches. Germline V gives CDR1 LGHDT, CDR2 YNNKEL (reference sequence). CDR3 sequence (DNA): TGTGCCAGCAGCCATTCGGCTAGCGGGTCTGATACGCAGTATTTT. This translates into CASSHSASGSDTQYF.

The J gene is TRBJ1-5, the V gene TRBV28; D is uncertain. This CDR3 contains 15 residues. V shed 1 base and J shed 0 bases, with 7 bases lying between them. Germline V CDR1 and CDR2: MDHEN, SYDVKM. The CDR3 sequence: CASSLYGDSNQPQHF. The CDR3 region has the DNA TGTGCCAGCAGTTTATACGGAGATAGCAATCAGCCCCAGCATTTT.

The chain carries TRBV28 and TRBJ2-1; 7 bases align to TRBD2. The CDR3 runs to 15 residues. The trim removed 5 bases at V and 5 bases at J, leaving 9 bases unmatched. CDR1 and CDR2 (germline): MDHEN, SYDVKM. The CDR3 is CASSGLAEYDNEQFF. The CDR3 nucleotides read TGTGCCAGCAGTGGGCTAGCGGAATACGACAATGAGCAGTTCTTC.

Only a few counts were recorded for this clonotype. The gene calls are TRBV7-2 and TRBJ2-3, with D possibly matching TRBD2 (6 bases). Per the germline V gene, CDR1 is SGHTA and CDR2 is FQGNSA. This CDR3 is built from 14 residues. Deletions cut 5 bases from V and 6 bases from J, with 15 bases between. The CDR3 reads CASSGRTVVDTQYF. The CDR3, as DNA: TGTGCCAGCAGCGGGAGGACGGTCGTGGATACGCAGTATTTT.

This clonotype showed up many times. V and J are TRBV5-1 and TRBJ2-1; no definite D call. Per germline, CDR1 SGHRS and CDR2 YFSETQ. Trimming cost V 1 base and J 9 bases, with 8 bases left between them. The CDR3 extends over 12 amino acids. The CDR3 here is CASSLPQAEQFF. The CDR3 DNA reads as TGCGCCAGCAGCTTGCCCCAAGCTGAGCAGTTCTTC.

The chain combines TRBV7-8 with TRBJ1-5; D uncertain. The CDR3 is made up of 16 amino acids. The V end lost 10 bases, the J end lost 1 base, and 20 bases lay between the germline ends. Germline V gene data show CDR1 as SGHVS and CDR2 as FQNEAQ. CDR3 DNA sequence: TGTGCCACCAAAGCTGGGGTGGGAAGAAGCAATCAGCCCCAGCATTTT. Translating gives CATKAGVGRSNQPQHF.

This clonotype was seen a few times. This chain connects TRBV12-3 or TRBV12-4 to TRBJ2-5; TRBD1 agrees at 7 bases. This CDR3 contains 13 residues. V gave up 5 bases and J gave up 4 bases; unmatched junction bases: 4. CDR3 in DNA: TGTGCCAGCAGTCCGGGACAGTTAGAGACCCAGTACTTC. Translated, it gives CASSPGQLETQYF.

The chain is built from TRBV7-3 and TRBJ2-2, with a weak D call TRBD2 (5 bases). Germline V lookup: CDR1 SGHTA, CDR2 FQGTGA. The germline V and J ends were trimmed by 5 bases and 4 bases, with 17 bases remaining between them. This CDR3 contains 16 residues. The CDR3 DNA reads as TGTGCCAGCAGCCCTCTAGCTGTTGAGGGCACCGGGGAGCTGTTTTTT. The encoded protein is CASSPLAVEGTGELFF.

In its sample, this clonotype was seen a few times. The chain has TRBV7-9 and TRBJ2-1, with 7 bases matching TRBD1. The length of the CDR3 is 15 residues. The V gene end was trimmed by 6 bases and the J gene end by 1 base; junction bases not matched to a gene: 6. In germline, CDR1 is SEHNR, CDR2 FQNEAQ (reference sequence). CDR3 sequence reads: CASSQGVGSYNEQFF. As DNA, the CDR3 is TGTGCCAGCAGTCAGGGGGTGGGTTCCTACAATGAGCAGTTCTTC.

CDR3 region: CASSLDRTGNEQYF. Written as DNA, the CDR3 is TGTGCCAGCAGCTTAGATCGGACAGGCAACGAGCAGTACTTC. The chain has TRBV11-3 and TRBJ2-7, with 7 bases identical to TRBD1. Trimming removed 0 bases from V and 5 bases from J; junction bases left unmatched: 4. CDR3 length equals 14 residues. CDR1 and CDR2 from the germline V gene are SGHNT and YENEEA.

The table lists this clonotype with a few counts. The rearrangement links TRBV20-1 to TRBJ2-1; 9 nucleotides match TRBD2. V was pared by 7 bases and J by 10 bases, with 14 bases of the junction left unmatched. This CDR3 spans 14 amino acids. The germline V gene encodes CDR1 DFQATT and CDR2 SNEGSKA (reference sequence). Here the CDR3 DNA reads TGCAGTGTTGATACCGGGACTAGCTTAAGAGAGCAGTTCTTC. This codes for CSVDTGTSLREQFF.

This clonotype has a handful of counts. The gene calls are TRBV25-1 and TRBJ2-3; TRBD1 matches at 8 bases. Germline loops: CDR1 MGHDK, CDR2 SYGVNS. The ends lost 8 bases at V and 2 bases at J; junction bases unmatched: 9. The CDR3 sequence is 15 residues long. The CDR3 here is CASGPGTGHTDTQYF. CDR3 nucleotide sequence: TGTGCCAGCGGACCCGGGACAGGCCACACAGATACGCAGTATTTT.

This clonotype was found a few times. The CDR3 DNA follows: TGTGCCAGCAGTTGGAGGGGAACGGATGAGCAGTTCTTC. This sequence encodes CASSWRGTDEQFF. This sequence joins TRBV12-3 or TRBV12-4 and TRBJ2-1; the D gene is possibly TRBD2 (6 bases). Trimming took 4 bases from V and 8 from J, leaving 12 bases between them. The CDR3 is made up of 13 amino acids.

The rearrangement uses TRBV6-5 and TRBJ2-1; D gene unclear. Germline CDR1 MNHEY, CDR2 SVGAGI. V was pared by 0 bases and J by 13 bases, with 13 bases between. The CDR3 covers 13 residues. CDR3 sequence reads: CASSYSRLATQFF. In DNA form, the CDR3 reads TGTGCCAGCAGTTACTCGAGGTTAGCTACCCAGTTCTTC.

This chain connects TRBV6-5 to TRBJ1-4; D is perhaps TRBD1 (6 bases). The CDR3 totals 17 residues. Germline V gene sequence: CDR1 MNHEY, CDR2 SVGAGI. The ends were cut back, 0 bases at V and 7 bases at J, with 18 bases in the middle. The CDR3 sequence is CASSYSGGPEGSEKLFF. The CDR3 DNA is TGTGCCAGCAGTTACTCGGGGGGCCCCGAGGGAAGTGAAAAACTGTTTTTT.

This clonotype was recorded a few times. This chain connects TRBV5-1 to TRBJ1-1; 7 positions agree with TRBD1. V dropped 4 bases and J dropped 3; count of bases not matched to a gene: 6. In germline, CDR1 is SGHRS, CDR2 YFSETQ. The CDR3 is 14 residues long. This CDR3 reads CASSRGTVDTEAFF. CDR3 DNA sequence: TGCGCCAGCAGCCGGGGGACAGTAGACACTGAAGCTTTCTTT.

V is TRBV18 and J is TRBJ2-5; 10 positions match TRBD1. Losses at the gene ends were 1 base for V and 1 base for J; bases not matched to a gene: 6. This CDR3 is 17 amino acids long. CDR1 and CDR2 (germline): KGHSH, LQKENI. CDR3 nucleotide sequence: TGTGCCAGCTCACCACGGGCCCGGACAGGGGGCCAAGAGACCCAGTACTTC. It is translated as CASSPRARTGGQETQYF.